This T cell receptor (beta chain) was documented in a study of blood T cell repertoires in COVID-19. About the research overall: PBMCs, B-cell-depleted T cells, or T cells provided the cDNA or gDNA that made up the material.

As originally analysed: How many nucleated cells were present was estimated from reference gene primer amplification. The data were produced by immunoSEQ multiplex PCR, yet TCRdb's version contains in-frame clones alone and is incomplete. V and J calls and clone size are as listed in that table; D and trimming were resolved from the DNA. Here the sample spans roughly 100,000 clones, roughly 87% being singletons. The CDR3 sequence is 17 residues long. The germline gives CDR1 LGHDT, CDR2 YNNKEL (reference sequence). J was trimmed by 4 bases and V by 0 bases; bases with no gene match: 9. This receptor was identified in a human donor in a cohort sampled during active COVID-19. The sample was peripheral blood. The genes are TRBV3-1 (or the pseudogene TRBV3-2) and TRBJ2-1, with 7 bases fitting TRBD2. CDR3 residues: CASSQEGPAGLYNEQFF. CDR3 in DNA: TGTGCCAGCAGCCAAGAAGGTCCAGCGGGGCTATACAATGAGCAGTTCTTC.